Detailed here is one T cell receptor beta chain. Its target antigen remains unknown. Base quality data are lacking; no much larger clone is found one base away. Donors were healthy HIV-negative adults with no recently reported acute infections or vaccinations. Only Caucasian adults living in Nashville, Tennessee, USA were represented among the donors. CD4+ T cells were enriched by magnetic negative selection, after which naive cells were positively selected on CD45RA and the negative fraction was taken as the memory subset. Blood was collected by leukapheresis, and PBMCs were isolated by Ficoll-Histopaque density gradient centrifugation and then cryopreserved in liquid nitrogen vapor phase. Purity and quantity of every magnetically sorted T cell population were checked by analytical flow cytometry. Genomic DNA was isolated from each sorted fraction and quantified by UV absorbance on a Nanodrop 2000c.

V and J lose 1 base and 0 bases, and a span of 7 bases separates them. The germline V gene encodes CDR1 SGHAT and CDR2 FQNNGV. The CDR3 numbers 16 residues from cysteine through phenylalanine. Only the CDR3 DNA stays, 48 bases, in frame from base 1. The sample belongs to a study of shared clonotypes between healthy human individuals (dated by TCRdb to between 2020 and 2021). Concerning the study at large: The cohort comprised two women and a few men aged 18 to 49 years. For each donor, CD4 naive and CD4 memory were each run on three plates, CD8 naive on two plates, and CD8 memory on one plate. Blood TCR repertoires of roughly 5 healthy adults were deeply sequenced to estimate repertoire size and the extent of clonotype sharing between individuals. To increase sequencing depth and limit assay-specific biases, different laboratories used diverse techniques to prepare libraries and sequence TCR repertoires. Leukapheresis yielded between about 0.9 and 8.9 billion PBMCs per donor.

TCR CDR3 regions were amplified from genomic DNA by multiplex PCR using the deep immunoSEQ assay. Extracted genomic DNA from each cell subset was distributed evenly across all wells of several immunoSEQ 96-well plates, and each plate was treated as a replicate. Each replicate PCR for sorted subsets received about 0.2 ug genomic DNA, equal to about 30,000 T cell genomes. Purified libraries were quantified with a Qubit 3.0 fluorometer, sized on a Bioanalyzer 2100, and re-quantified with the KAPA Library Quantification kit. Every immunoSEQ 96-well plate was sequenced on a separate single-read 150-cycle Illumina NextSeq 550 flow cell. The original pipeline was this. Because the immunoSEQ output held only junctional sequences and lacked quality scores, the filtering could not match the filtering applied to full-length reads. Sequences were annotated with PyIR, a Python wrapper for IgBLAST v1.9, and V/J genes and CDR3 were assigned using IMGT germline references. Reads with weak V/J assignments (E-value above 1e-6), missing CDR3, stop codons, out-of-frame junctions, or ambiguous translated residues were removed. V3J clonotypes were defined as sequences sharing an identical inferred V gene, J gene, and CDR3 amino acid sequence. Percentage overlap between repertoires was computed as shared unique clonotypes divided by the size of the smaller repertoire. Richness of each repertoire was evaluated using RTK rarefaction, the Chao1 estimator, and Recon v2.1 estimates of unobserved clonotypes. Generation probabilities were computed with OLGA for all TCRbeta clonotypes obtained by the gDNA method from four donors. TCRdb re-hosts the immuneACCESS table, in-frame sequences only. Its copies lack some clones; in the studies checked, an unresolved V gene accounts for under half of them, and the cause for the rest is not known. V, J and clone size are taken as reported in that table, and D and trimming were inferred from the DNA itself. This sample holds over a million clones; about 74% were observed only once. Around 1.4% of the sample is held by the ten biggest clonotypes.

Overall study outcomes, separate from this receptor: Pairwise subsampling indicated that sequencing depth was expected to affect the degree of clonotype sharing among donors. Sampling was limited to blood, and TCR repertoires in tissue likely differ from TCR repertoires in blood. Naive subsets generally had larger estimated clonotype richness than memory subsets did. Sharing across a few donors was observed for about 4.8% of naive CD4, over 3% of naive CD8, over 2% of memory CD4, and roughly 0.43% of memory CD8 clonotypes. Rarefaction of sorted-subset datasets indicated incomplete sequencing despite the large sequencing depth. Compared with non-shared clonotypes, clonotypes shared by all four sorted-subset donors had higher generation probabilities. Because the study included a small number of donors, the genetic and exposure-history diversity represented was limited.

This TCR was sampled from a man between 18 and 29 years old in good health. This chain is built from TRBV11-2 and TRBJ2-6, with the D gene call left open. Sequencing was carried out using memory CD4+ T cells sorted from blood. The sample's cell subset or site, from its label and the paper: CD45RA-negative fraction. The CDR3 region reads CASSLALTSGANVLTF. In nucleotide form, the sequence is TGTGCCAGCAGCTTAGCGCTCACCTCTGGGGCCAACGTCCTGACTTTC.